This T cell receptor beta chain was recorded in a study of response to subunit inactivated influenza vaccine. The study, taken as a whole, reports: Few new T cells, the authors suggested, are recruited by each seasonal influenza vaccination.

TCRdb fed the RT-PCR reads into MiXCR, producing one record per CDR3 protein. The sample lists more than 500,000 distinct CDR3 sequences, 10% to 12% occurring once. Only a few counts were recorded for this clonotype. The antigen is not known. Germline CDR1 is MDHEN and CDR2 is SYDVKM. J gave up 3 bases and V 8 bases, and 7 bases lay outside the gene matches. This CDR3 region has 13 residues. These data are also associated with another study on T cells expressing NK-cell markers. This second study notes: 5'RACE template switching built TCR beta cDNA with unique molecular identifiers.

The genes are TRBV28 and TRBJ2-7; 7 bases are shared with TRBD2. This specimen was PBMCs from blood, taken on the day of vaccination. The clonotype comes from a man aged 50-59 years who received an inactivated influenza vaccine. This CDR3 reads CASRGGGNYEQYF. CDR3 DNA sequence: TGTGCCAGCCGGGGCGGGGGTAACTACGAGCAGTACTTC.